This TCR beta chain was sequenced in a study of PD-L1 blockade in urothelial cancer. Whole-study context: Blood gave a median 141,255 T cells.

Described time point: peripheral blood 6 weeks after treatment start. CDR3 length equals 15 residues. The V gene lost 0 bases and the J gene lost 2 bases, with 8 bases spanning the gap. Germline lookup yields CDR1 SEHNR and CDR2 FQNEAQ (reference sequence). Sequenced by immunoSEQ multiplex PCR; TCRdb stores in-frame clones only, minus some. The sample holds 60,000 to 80,000 clones, 88% seen once. The receptor was isolated from a man aged 60-69 years with urothelial cancer. This material consisted of PBMCs, taken around atezolizumab (anti-PD-L1) treatment. The chain links TRBV7-9 to TRBJ1-5, with D uncertain. CDR3 sequence (DNA): TGTGCCAGCAGCTTAGCGCACGGAGGCAATCAGCCCCAGCATTTT. Translation: CASSLAHGGNQPQHF.